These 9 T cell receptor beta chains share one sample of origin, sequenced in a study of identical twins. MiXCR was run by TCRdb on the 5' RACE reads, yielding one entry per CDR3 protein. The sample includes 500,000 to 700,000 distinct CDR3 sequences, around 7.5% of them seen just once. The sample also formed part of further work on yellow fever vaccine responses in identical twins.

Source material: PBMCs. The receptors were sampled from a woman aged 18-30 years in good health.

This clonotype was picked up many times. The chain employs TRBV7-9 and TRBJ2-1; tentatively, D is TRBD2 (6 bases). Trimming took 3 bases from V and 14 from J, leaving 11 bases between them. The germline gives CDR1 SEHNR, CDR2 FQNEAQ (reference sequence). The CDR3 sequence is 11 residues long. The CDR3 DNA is TGTGCCAGCAGCTTCTCGGGAGTAGAGTTCTTC. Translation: CASSFSGVEFF.

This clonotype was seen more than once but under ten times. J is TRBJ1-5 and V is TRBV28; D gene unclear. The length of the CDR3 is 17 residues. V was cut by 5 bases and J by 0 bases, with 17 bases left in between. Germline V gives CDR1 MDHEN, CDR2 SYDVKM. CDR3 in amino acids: CASSPTGVGNSNQPQHF. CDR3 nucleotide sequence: TGTGCCAGCAGTCCGACCGGGGTGGGCAATAGCAATCAGCCCCAGCATTTT.

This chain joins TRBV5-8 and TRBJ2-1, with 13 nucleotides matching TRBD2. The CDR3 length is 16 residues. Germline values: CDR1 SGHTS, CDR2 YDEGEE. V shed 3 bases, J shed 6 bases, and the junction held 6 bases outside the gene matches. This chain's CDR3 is CASSWGLAGYLNEQFF. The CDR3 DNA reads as TGTGCCAGCAGCTGGGGACTAGCGGGGTACCTCAATGAGCAGTTCTTC.

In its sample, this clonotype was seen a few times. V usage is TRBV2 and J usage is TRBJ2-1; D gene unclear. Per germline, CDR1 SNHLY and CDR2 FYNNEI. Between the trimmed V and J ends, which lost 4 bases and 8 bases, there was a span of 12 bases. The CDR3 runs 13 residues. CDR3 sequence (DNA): TGTGCCAGCAGTGTCCCCTCAGCCCATGAGCAGTTCTTC. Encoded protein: CASSVPSAHEQFF.

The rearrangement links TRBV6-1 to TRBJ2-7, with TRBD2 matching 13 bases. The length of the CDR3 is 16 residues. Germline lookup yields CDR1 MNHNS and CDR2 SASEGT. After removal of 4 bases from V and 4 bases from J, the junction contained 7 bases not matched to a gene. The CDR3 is CASSARLAGGFYEQYV. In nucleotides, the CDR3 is TGTGCCAGCAGTGCTAGACTAGCGGGGGGTTTTTACGAGCAGTACGTC.

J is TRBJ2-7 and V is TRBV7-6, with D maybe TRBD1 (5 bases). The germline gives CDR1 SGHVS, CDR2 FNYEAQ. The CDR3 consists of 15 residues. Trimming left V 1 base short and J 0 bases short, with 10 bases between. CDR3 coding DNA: TGTGCCAGCAGCTTAGAGGCCACAGGCTCCTACGAGCAGTACTTC. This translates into CASSLEATGSYEQYF.

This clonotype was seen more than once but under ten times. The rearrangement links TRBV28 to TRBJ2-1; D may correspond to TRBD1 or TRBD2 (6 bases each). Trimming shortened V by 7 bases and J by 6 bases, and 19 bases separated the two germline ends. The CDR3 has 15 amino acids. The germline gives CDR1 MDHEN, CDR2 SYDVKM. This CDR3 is CASNPGAGSGNEQFF. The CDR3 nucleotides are TGTGCCAGCAACCCAGGGGCGGGGTCCGGCAATGAGCAGTTCTTC.

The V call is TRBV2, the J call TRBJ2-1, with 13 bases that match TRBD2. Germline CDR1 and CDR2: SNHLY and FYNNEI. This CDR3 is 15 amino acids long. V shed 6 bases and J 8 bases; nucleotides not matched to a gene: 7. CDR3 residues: CASSAGTSGVHEQFF. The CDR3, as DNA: TGTGCCAGCAGCGCCGGGACTAGCGGGGTACATGAGCAGTTCTTC.

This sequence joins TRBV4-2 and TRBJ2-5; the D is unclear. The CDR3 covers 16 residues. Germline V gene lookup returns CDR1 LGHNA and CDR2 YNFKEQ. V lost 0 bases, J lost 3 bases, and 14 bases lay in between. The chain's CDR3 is CASSQEAFWAKETQYF. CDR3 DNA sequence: TGTGCCAGCAGCCAAGAGGCTTTTTGGGCGAAAGAGACCCAGTACTTC.